The 10 T cell receptor beta chains in this list originate from one sample, sequenced in a study of T-cell reconstitution after alpha-beta-depleted transplantation in children. Preparation of the TCRbeta library used unique molecular identifiers. TCRdb processed the PCR reads anew with MiXCR; each CDR3 protein has one entry. The table records almost 400,000 distinct CDR3 sequences, 20% of them present only once. The sample consisted of PBMCs from the stem cell graft donor, taken from the stem cell graft. These receptors originate from a human donor who donated a stem cell graft to a child with acute myeloid leukemia.

The chain couples TRBV6-5 to TRBJ2-7; D call uncertain. V was cut by 3 bases and J by 4 bases, with 13 bases left in between. The CDR3 consists of 14 residues. The germline gives CDR1 MNHEY, CDR2 SVGAGI. CDR3 sequence (DNA): TGTGCCAGCAGTTATTCTAGTACCAGGTACGAGCAGTACTTC. Translated, it gives CASSYSSTRYEQYF.

This clonotype has just a few counts. The chain couples TRBV12-3 or TRBV12-4 to TRBJ2-2; 12 nucleotides match TRBD1. V was clipped by 5 bases and J by 0 bases; unmatched bases: 4. This CDR3 is 17 amino acids long. The CDR3 DNA follows: TGTGCCAGCAGTACAGGGACAGGGGGCCCGAACACCGGGGAGCTGTTTTTT. Amino acid sequence: CASSTGTGGPNTGELFF.

This chain links TRBV20-1 with TRBJ2-3; TRBD2 agrees at 9 bases. Trimming removed 3 bases from V and 4 bases from J; junction bases left unmatched: 8. Germline CDR1 is DFQATT and CDR2 is SNEGSKA (reference sequence). The CDR3 has 15 amino acids. The CDR3, as DNA: TGCAGTGCTAGTTTTAGCGGGAGAGGGCCAGATACGCAGTATTTT. Encoded protein: CSASFSGRGPDTQYF.

The rearrangement joins TRBV6-2 or TRBV6-3 to TRBJ2-2, with D unclear. Trimming removed 2 bases from V and 6 bases from J, with 13 bases in between. CDR3 length: 15 amino acids. Germline V lookup: CDR1 MNHEY, CDR2 SVGEGT. This CDR3 is CASSYVALRSGELFF. The CDR3 DNA follows: TGTGCCAGCAGTTACGTCGCCCTAAGGTCCGGGGAGCTGTTTTTT.

The rearrangement links TRBV7-2 to TRBJ1-6; D is unresolved. The V gene lost 4 bases and the J gene lost 13 bases, with 14 bases spanning the gap. Germline assignment: CDR1 SGHTA and CDR2 FQGNSA. The CDR3 contains 13 residues. In nucleotides, the CDR3 is TGTGCCAGCAGCTCCGCCGGGTGGGGTCCCCTCCACTTT. This encodes CASSSAGWGPLHF. The full variable domain, rest sourced from reference TRBV7-2 and TRBJ1-6, is GAGVSQSPSNKVTEKGKDVELRCDPISGHTALYWYRQSLGQGLEFLIYFQGNSAPDKSGLPSDRFSAERTGGSVSTLTIQRTQQEDSAVYLCASSSAGWGPLHFGNGTRLTVT.

The V and J genes are TRBV11-1 and TRBJ2-2; D gene unclear. The CDR3 is 11 residues long. In germline, CDR1 is SGHAT, CDR2 FQDESV (reference sequence). V was clipped by 8 bases and J by 6 bases, with 7 bases between them. CDR3 DNA: TGTGCCAGCGGGTCGGCCGGGGAGCTGTTTTTT. It specifies CASGSAGELFF.

The chain couples TRBV10-2 to TRBJ2-7, with 11 bases matching TRBD2. The V and J ends lost 6 bases and 2 bases, in that order; junction bases with no gene match: 6. From germline, CDR1 is WSHSY and CDR2 SAAADI. This CDR3 comprises 15 residues. The CDR3 loop reads CASRELAGAPYEQYF. CDR3 DNA: TGCGCCAGCAGAGAACTAGCGGGAGCCCCCTACGAGCAGTACTTC.

CDR3 nucleotides: TGCAGTGCTAGGCCAGCCCTAGCAACTAGCACAGATACGCAGTATTTT. Translated: CSARPALATSTDTQYF. This chain joins TRBV20-1 and TRBJ2-3, with D possibly TRBD2 on 5 matching bases. The V end lost 3 bases, the J end lost 0 bases, and 16 bases lay between the germline ends. Per germline, CDR1 DFQATT and CDR2 SNEGSKA (reference sequence). This CDR3 is built from 16 residues.

This clonotype was seen many times. The chain has TRBV20-1 and TRBJ2-7; the match to TRBD1 covers 9 bases. J was trimmed by 4 bases and V by 4 bases; bases with no gene match: 2. CDR3 length equals 12 residues. The V gene's germline CDR1 is DFQATT and CDR2 SNEGSKA (reference sequence). The CDR3: CSATDRGYEQYF. CDR3 DNA sequence: TGCAGTGCTACCGACAGGGGGTACGAGCAGTACTTC.

V usage is TRBV5-1 and J usage is TRBJ2-7; 10 bases fit TRBD2. Germline CDR1 reads SGHRS; CDR2 reads YFSETQ. Germline trimming cut 4 bases from V and 2 bases from J; bases unmatched to any gene: 9. The CDR3 sequence is 16 residues long. CDR3 DNA: TGCGCCAGCAGCGAGGGAGGGCTAGCGGGGGCCTACGAGCAGTACTTC. Amino acids: CASSEGGLAGAYEQYF.